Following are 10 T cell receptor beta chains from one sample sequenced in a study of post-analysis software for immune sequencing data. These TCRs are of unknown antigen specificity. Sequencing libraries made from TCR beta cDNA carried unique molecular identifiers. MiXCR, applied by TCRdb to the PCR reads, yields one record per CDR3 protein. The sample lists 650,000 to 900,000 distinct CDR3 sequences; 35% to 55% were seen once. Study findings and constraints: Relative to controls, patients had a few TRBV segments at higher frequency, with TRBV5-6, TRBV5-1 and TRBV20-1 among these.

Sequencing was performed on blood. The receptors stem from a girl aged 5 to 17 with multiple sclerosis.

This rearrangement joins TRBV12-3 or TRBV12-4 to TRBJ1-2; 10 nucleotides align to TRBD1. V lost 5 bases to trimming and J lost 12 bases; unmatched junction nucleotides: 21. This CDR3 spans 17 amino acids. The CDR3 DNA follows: TGTGCCAGCAGTCCCCCGGGACAGGGGATTTCGGGGACGGGCCACACCTTC. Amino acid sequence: CASSPPGQGISGTGHTF.

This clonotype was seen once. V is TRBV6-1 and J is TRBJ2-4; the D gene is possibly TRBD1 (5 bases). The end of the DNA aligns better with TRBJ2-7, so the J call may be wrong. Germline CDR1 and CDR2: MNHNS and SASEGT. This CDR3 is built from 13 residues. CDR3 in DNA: TGTGCCAGCAGTGAGACAGTGAACTACGAGCAGTACTTC. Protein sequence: CASSETVNYEQYF.

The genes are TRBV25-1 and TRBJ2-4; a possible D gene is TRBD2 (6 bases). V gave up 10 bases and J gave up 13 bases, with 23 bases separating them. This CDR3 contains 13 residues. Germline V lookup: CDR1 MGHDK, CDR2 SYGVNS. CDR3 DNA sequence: TGTGCCACCCTCGGGAGTACCTCCTACGGGCAGTACTTC. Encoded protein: CATLGSTSYGQYF.

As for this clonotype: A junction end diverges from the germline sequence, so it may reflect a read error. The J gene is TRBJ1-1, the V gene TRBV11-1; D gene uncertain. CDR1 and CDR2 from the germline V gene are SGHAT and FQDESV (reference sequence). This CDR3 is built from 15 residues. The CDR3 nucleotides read TGTGCCAGCAGCGTAGCGCGGCTTGCGCGGGCTGAAGCTTTCTTT. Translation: CASSVARLARAEAFF.

CDR3 sequence: CATSRELAGVADTQYF. The CDR3 region has the DNA TGTGCCACCAGCAGAGAGCTAGCGGGAGTGGCAGATACGCAGTATTTT. The chain employs TRBV15 and TRBJ2-3, with 10 bases identical to TRBD2. CDR3 length: 16 residues. Per the germline V gene, CDR1 is LNHNV and CDR2 is YYDKDF (reference sequence). The V gene end was trimmed by 0 bases and the J gene end by 4 bases; junction bases not matched to a gene: 4.

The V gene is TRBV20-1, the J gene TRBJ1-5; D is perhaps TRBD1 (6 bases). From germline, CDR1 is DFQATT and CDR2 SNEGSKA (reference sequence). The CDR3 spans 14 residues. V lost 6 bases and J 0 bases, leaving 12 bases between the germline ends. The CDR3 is CSARTDHSNQPQHF. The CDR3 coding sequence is TGCAGTGCCCGGACAGACCATAGCAATCAGCCCCAGCATTTT.

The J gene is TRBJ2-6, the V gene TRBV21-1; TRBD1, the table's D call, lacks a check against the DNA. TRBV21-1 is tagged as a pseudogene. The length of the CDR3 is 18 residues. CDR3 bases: TGTGCCAGCTTTGACAGCCAGTTCAGTTTCTCTGGGGCCAACGTCCTGACTTTC. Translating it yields CASFDSQFSFSGANVLTF.

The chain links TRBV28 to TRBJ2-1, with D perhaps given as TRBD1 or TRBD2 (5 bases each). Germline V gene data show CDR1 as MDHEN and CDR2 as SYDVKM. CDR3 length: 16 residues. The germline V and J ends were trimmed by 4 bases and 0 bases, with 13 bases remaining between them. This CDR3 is CASSWTRESSYNEQFF. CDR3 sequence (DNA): TGTGCCAGCAGTTGGACCAGGGAGAGCTCCTACAATGAGCAGTTCTTC.

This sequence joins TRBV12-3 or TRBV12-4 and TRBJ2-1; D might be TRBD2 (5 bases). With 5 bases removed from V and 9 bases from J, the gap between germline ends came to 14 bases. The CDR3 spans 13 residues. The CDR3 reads CASSPRTAGEQFF. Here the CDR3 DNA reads TGTGCCAGCAGTCCTCGGACTGCAGGTGAGCAGTTCTTC.

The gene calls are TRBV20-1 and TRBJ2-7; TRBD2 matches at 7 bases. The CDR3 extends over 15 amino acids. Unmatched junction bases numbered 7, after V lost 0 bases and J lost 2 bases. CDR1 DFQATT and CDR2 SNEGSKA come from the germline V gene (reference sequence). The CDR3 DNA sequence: TGCAGTGCTAGAGATAAGGCTAGCGGTACCTACGAGCAGTACTTC. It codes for CSARDKASGTYEQYF.